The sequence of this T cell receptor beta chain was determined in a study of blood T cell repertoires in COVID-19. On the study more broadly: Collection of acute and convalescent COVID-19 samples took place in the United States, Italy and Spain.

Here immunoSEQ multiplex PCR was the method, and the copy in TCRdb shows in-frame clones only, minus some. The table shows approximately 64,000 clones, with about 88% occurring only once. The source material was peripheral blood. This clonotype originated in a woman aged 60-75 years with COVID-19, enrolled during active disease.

The CDR3 protein is CASSTREGRKNEQFF. As DNA, the CDR3 is TGTGCCAGTAGTACGCGGGAGGGCCGAAAAAATGAGCAGTTCTTC. The J gene is TRBJ2-1, the V gene TRBV19, with 9 positions matching TRBD2. Germline values: CDR1 LNHDA, CDR2 SQIVND (reference sequence). Germline trimming cut 4 bases from V and 7 bases from J; bases unmatched to any gene: 8. The CDR3 is 15 residues long.